At least ten counts were recorded for the clone carrying this T cell receptor (beta chain). Its specificity is unknown. A 5'RACE template-switching step, the method used to make TCR cDNA, added a universal primer site and UMIs. TCRdb itself ran the 5' RACE reads through MiXCR, one entry per CDR3 protein. The table records 250,000 to 300,000 distinct CDR3 sequences, around 5.3% of them present only once. This entry is derived from a study of T cells after yellow fever vaccination. Study-level findings and limits: The booster saw the reappearance of most primary-vaccination clones (more than 95% CD4, around 90% CD8). A small proportion of clonotypes was detected in both the CD4 and CD8 compartments.

Here the sequenced sample was CD4+ T cells sorted from PBMCs, taken on the day of the yellow fever booster vaccination. This receptor was identified in a young man who received the YFV17D yellow fever vaccine.

CDR3 coding DNA: TGCGCCAGCAGCTTGGGGGGAACTAGCAATCAGCCCCAGCATTTT. Residues: CASSLGGTSNQPQHF. This chain links TRBV5-1 with TRBJ1-5; D unclear. Trimming removed 0 bases from V and 0 bases from J, with 7 bases in between. Germline V CDR1 and CDR2: SGHRS, YFSETQ. The CDR3 runs to 15 residues.